A single sample is the source of the 3 T cell receptor beta chains below, sequenced in a study of CD8 T cells in Susac syndrome. With random hexamers, about 0.5 to 1 ug RNA was reverse transcribed. TCRdb used MiXCR to reprocess the immunoSEQ multiplex PCR reads, holding one entry per CDR3 protein. The sample lists about 140,000 distinct CDR3 sequences; about 95% were seen once. Sequenced input: CD4+ T cells from PBMCs. These receptors were collected from a human donor with multiple sclerosis.

The gene calls are TRBV27 and TRBJ1-2; a weak D match, TRBD1 (5 bases). The CDR3 sequence is 15 residues long. V was shortened by 3 bases and J by 1 base, with 12 bases between the two germline ends. Looked up from germline, CDR1 is MNHEY and CDR2 is SMNVEV (reference sequence). In nucleotides, the CDR3 is TGTGCCAGCAGTTTCTACGGGACGGTTAACTATGGCTACACCTTC. Residues: CASSFYGTVNYGYTF.

The chain joins TRBV20-1 to TRBJ1-6, with D unresolved. The germline V gene encodes CDR1 DFQATT and CDR2 SNEGSKA (reference sequence). V lost 0 bases and J lost 10, with 16 bases in between. This CDR3 is 15 amino acids long. Here the CDR3 reads CSAREVLGPISPLHF. CDR3 in DNA: TGCAGTGCTAGAGAAGTTTTAGGGCCGATCTCACCCCTCCACTTT.

Turning to this clonotype: It is unclear where the CDR3 begins or ends on the DNA, so no DNA is shown, and the CDR3 is as TCRdb lists it. The chain links TRBV7-5 to TRBJ2-7. TRBV7-5 is a known pseudogene. The CDR3 contains 18 residues when both ends are counted. The CDR3 spells CISVSEAYKLRDSYEQYF.